This T cell receptor beta chain was documented in a study of OX40 agonist ivuxolimab in advanced cancers. Only in-frame clones appear in the TCRdb table, and some are missing; sequencing was by immunoSEQ multiplex PCR. This table holds under 20,000 clones, about 86% found once. Sequencing used CD4+ or CD8+ T cells sorted from blood, obtained in a trial of the OX40 agonist ivuxolimab. The TCR originated in an adult with an advanced solid tumor such as melanoma, head and neck, liver or kidney cancer.

CDR3 sequence: CASRFSDAGANVLTF. In DNA, the CDR3 is TGTGCCAGCAGGTTCTCGGATGCTGGGGCCAACGTCCTGACTTTC. The rearrangement links TRBV6-1 to TRBJ2-6; D gene unclear. The CDR3 is made up of 15 amino acids. Germline V gene sequence: CDR1 MNHNS, CDR2 SASEGT. V lost 6 bases and J 2 bases, leaving 11 bases between the germline ends.